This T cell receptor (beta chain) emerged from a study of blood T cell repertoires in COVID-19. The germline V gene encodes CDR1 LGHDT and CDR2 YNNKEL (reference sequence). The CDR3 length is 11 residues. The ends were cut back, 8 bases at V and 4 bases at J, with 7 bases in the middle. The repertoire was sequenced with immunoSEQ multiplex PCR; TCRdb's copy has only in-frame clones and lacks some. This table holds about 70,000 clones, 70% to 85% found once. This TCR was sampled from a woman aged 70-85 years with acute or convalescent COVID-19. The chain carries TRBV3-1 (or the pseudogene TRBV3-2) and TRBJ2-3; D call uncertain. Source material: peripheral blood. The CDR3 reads CASRTADTQYF. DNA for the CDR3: TGTGCCAGCCGAACAGCAGATACGCAGTATTTT.